This TCR beta chain comes out of a study of cytomegalovirus exposure and HLA in healthy donors. Study-wide points: A later analysis linked a missense variant in DCLRE1C to the trimming of TCR beta V and J genes. Presence/absence analyses assumed roughly uniform sequencing depth across donors.

A multiplex PCR was run with 60 Vbeta primers and 13 Jbeta primers. In the original workflow: An analysis performed later counted 81 million or so unique TCR beta chains (approximately 10 million of them shared). Libraries were prepared by immunoSEQ multiplex PCR; TCRdb keeps only in-frame clonotypes and omits some of them. The V and J calls and clone size are taken from that table; D and trimming were inferred from the DNA. The table for this sample gives about 170,000 clones. The CDR3 length is 15 residues. Germline-derived CDR1 and CDR2 are LNHNV and YYDKDF (reference sequence). Trimming took 7 bases from V and 6 from J; bases not matched to a gene: 10. Nominally healthy donors were sampled, though unrecorded immune exposures were likely. Points on this clone: Its antigen is not identified.

The genes are TRBV15 and TRBJ1-2, with 11 bases identical to TRBD1. The sequenced sample was PBMCs. The sequence came from a woman between 18 and 29 years old in good health and CMV-seropositive. CDR3 loop: CATTPDRGLHHGYTF. The CDR3 DNA is TGTGCCACCACCCCGGACAGGGGGCTTCATCATGGCTACACCTTC. The full variable domain, completed using reference TRBV15 and TRBJ1-2, is DAMVIQNPRYQVTQFGKPVTLSCSQTLNHNVMYWYQQKSSQAPKLLFHYYDKDFNNEADTPDNFQSRRPNTSFCFLDIRSPGLGDTAMYLCATTPDRGLHHGYTFGSGTRLTVV.